Listed here are 18 T cell receptor beta chains from one sample, sequenced in a study of blood T cell repertoires in COVID-19 (dated by TCRdb to about 2020). The library came from the immunoSEQ multiplex PCR assay. Held by TCRdb, this immuneACCESS table contains in-frame sequences only and omits some clones. Under half of the omission traces to an unresolved V gene where checked; the cause of the rest is unknown. The sample includes around 320,000 clones, with approximately 90% observed a single time. The top ten constitute roughly 2% of the sample. Sequenced: peripheral blood. Receptors were obtained from a man between 18 and 29 years old with active or convalescent COVID-19.

This clone was detected a few times. J is TRBJ1-6 and V is TRBV6-5, with a possible D match to TRBD1 (5 bases). Germline lookup yields CDR1 MNHEY and CDR2 SVGAGI. V dropped 6 bases and J dropped 7 bases, with 13 bases sitting between them. This CDR3 has 14 amino acids. The CDR3 is CASRRAGNNSPLHF. Here the CDR3 DNA reads TGTGCCAGCAGGAGAGCAGGGAACAATTCACCCCTCCACTTT.

Comment on this clone: Other DNA sequences within the sample encode an identical CDR3. This sequence joins TRBV11-2 and TRBJ2-1, with D hard to call. The V and J ends lost 1 base and 9 bases respectively, with 4 bases between them. The length of the CDR3 is 11 residues. The germline CDR1 and CDR2 sequences are SGHAT and FQNNGV. Written as DNA, the CDR3 is TGTGCCAGCAGCTTAGGCAGTGAGCAGTTCTTC. Amino acid sequence: CASSLGSEQFF.

The chain combines TRBV4-1 with TRBJ1-4; D is uncertain. The CDR3 is made up of 15 amino acids. V was pared by 3 bases and J by 6 bases, with 14 bases between. Germline loops: CDR1 MGHRA, CDR2 YSYEKL. The chain's CDR3 is CASSQALLRDEKLFF. The CDR3 nucleotides read TGCGCCAGCAGCCAGGCGCTCCTACGGGATGAAAAACTGTTTTTT.

The chain has TRBV4-1 and TRBJ1-5, with D tentatively TRBD1 (6 bases). Trimming removed 1 base from V and 0 bases from J, with 7 bases in between. This CDR3 contains 15 residues. Looked up from germline, CDR1 is MGHRA and CDR2 is YSYEKL. CDR3 bases: TGCGCCAGCAGCCAAGGGGACAATAGCAATCAGCCCCAGCATTTT. This encodes CASSQGDNSNQPQHF.

The chain employs TRBV9 and TRBJ2-7; TRBD2 might be the D (5 bases). The CDR3 is 15 residues long. Trimming pared 4 bases from V and 3 bases from J, leaving 17 bases between. The germline V gene has CDR1 SGDLS and CDR2 YYNGEE. This CDR3 reads CASSISTEGIYEQYF. CDR3 nucleotides: TGTGCCAGCAGCATATCGACTGAGGGAATCTACGAGCAGTACTTC.

Here the CDR3 DNA reads TGTGCCAGCACCCCGGACAGAAGATATGAGCAGTTCTTC. Residues: CASTPDRRYEQFF. V gene TRBV7-9 combines with J gene TRBJ2-1, with D perhaps matching TRBD1 (6 bases). Per the germline V gene, CDR1 is SEHNR and CDR2 is FQNEAQ (reference sequence). Trimming cost V 7 bases and J 8 bases, with 15 bases left between them. The CDR3 covers 13 residues.

V and J are TRBV2 and TRBJ1-2, with a possible D match to TRBD1 (5 bases). Germline V gene data show CDR1 as SNHLY and CDR2 as FYNNEI. The CDR3 runs 15 residues. Trimming took off 3 bases at V and 3 bases at J, with 14 bases between the two ends. The CDR3 bases are TGTGCCAGCAGTGATTTCCGCCGGACACACTATGGCTACACCTTC. Its translation is CASSDFRRTHYGYTF.

This chain joins TRBV19 and TRBJ1-2, with 8 bases matching TRBD1. Losses at the gene ends were 6 bases for V and 7 bases for J; bases not matched to a gene: 28. This CDR3 is built from 20 residues. CDR1 and CDR2 from the germline V gene are LNHDA and SQIVND (reference sequence). DNA for the CDR3: TGTGCCAGTAGCCGACATCCCAAGGGGGCAGGGGGCGTCAAAAGCTCTGGCTACACCTTC. This gives the protein CASSRHPKGAGGVKSSGYTF.

This clone was counted between two and nine times. The V and J genes are TRBV6-5 and TRBJ1-1, with 7 bases identical to TRBD1. This CDR3 is 15 amino acids long. The germline CDR1 and CDR2 sequences are MNHEY and SVGAGI. V was pared by 4 bases and J by 3 bases, with 8 bases of the junction left unmatched. CDR3: CASSWDGTVDTEAFF. CDR3 nucleotides: TGTGCCAGCAGTTGGGACGGGACAGTTGACACTGAAGCTTTCTTT.

This clone was found once. CDR3 nucleotides: TGTGCCAGCAGCTTGGGGACCCACAGGGGGCCTGGAAACACCATATATTTT. This translates into CASSLGTHRGPGNTIYF. The chain employs TRBV7-8 and TRBJ1-3; 9 nucleotides line up with TRBD1. Germline-derived CDR1 and CDR2 are SGHVS and FQNEAQ. The CDR3 totals 17 residues. The V segment lost 3 bases and the J segment 2 bases; nucleotides outside the gene matches: 8.

The chain carries TRBV7-9 and TRBJ1-1; D remains unclear. Trimming took 3 bases from V and 3 from J, leaving 8 bases between them. The CDR3 loop spans 13 amino acids. Per the germline V gene, CDR1 is SEHNR and CDR2 is FQNEAQ (reference sequence). The CDR3 loop reads CASSFVVDTEAFF. The CDR3 bases are TGTGCCAGCAGCTTCGTGGTAGACACTGAAGCTTTCTTT.

The chain is built from TRBV5-1 and TRBJ1-6; D possibly corresponds to TRBD1 (6 bases). The CDR3 runs 14 residues. The germline V gene encodes CDR1 SGHRS and CDR2 YFSETQ. The germline V and J ends were trimmed by 4 bases and 10 bases, with 15 bases remaining between them. In DNA form, the CDR3 reads TGCGCCAGCAGCATACAGGGTGTAGGATCACCCCTCCACTTT. Amino acids: CASSIQGVGSPLHF. Based on the CDR3 plus reference TRBV5-1 and TRBJ1-6, the full variable domain is KAGVTQTPRYLIKTRGQQVTLSCSPISGHRSVSWYQQTPGQGLQFLFEYFSETQRNKGNFPGRFSGRQFSNSRSEMNVSTLELGDSALYLCASSIQGVGSPLHFGNGTRLTVT.

The chain recombines TRBV29-1 with TRBJ2-1; D perhaps matches TRBD1 (5 bases). This CDR3 region has 12 residues. V lost 4 bases, J lost 2 bases, and 6 bases lay in between. Germline CDR1 and CDR2: SQVTM and ANQGSEA. The chain's CDR3 is CSVGTTYNEQFF. CDR3 sequence (DNA): TGCAGCGTTGGGACAACCTACAATGAGCAGTTCTTC.

V and J are TRBV6-6 and TRBJ1-5, with 12 bases aligning to TRBD1. The CDR3 has 15 residues. Germline lookup yields CDR1 MNHNY and CDR2 SVGAGI (reference sequence). V lost 2 bases to trimming and J lost 6 bases; unmatched junction nucleotides: 2. CDR3: CASSYRGQGAQPQHF. The CDR3 DNA reads as TGTGCCAGCAGTTACCGGGGACAGGGGGCTCAGCCCCAGCATTTT.

The chain combines TRBV5-1 with TRBJ2-7; D unclear. The CDR3 is 14 amino acids. V shed 5 bases and J shed 3 bases, with 15 bases lying between them. Germline CDR1 is SGHRS and CDR2 is YFSETQ. The CDR3, as DNA: TGCGCCAGCAGTTTTACAGAAACCAGCTACGAGCAGTACTTC. Translation: CASSFTETSYEQYF.

This chain links TRBV20-1 with TRBJ2-7, with 10 bases identical to TRBD1. Germline V gives CDR1 DFQATT, CDR2 SNEGSKA (reference sequence). J was trimmed by 2 bases and V by 3 bases; bases with no gene match: 4. The CDR3 consists of 14 residues. The CDR3 sequence: CSASGTGVAYEQYF. As DNA, the CDR3 is TGCAGTGCTAGTGGGACAGGGGTAGCCTACGAGCAGTACTTC.

V usage is TRBV5-4 and J usage is TRBJ1-2; no firm D call. V lost 0 bases and J lost 4, with 7 bases in between. Per the germline V gene, CDR1 is SGHNT and CDR2 is YYREEE (reference sequence). This CDR3 is built from 13 residues. In DNA, the CDR3 is TGTGCCAGCAGCTTGGACAGCGGCTATGGCTACACCTTC. Translation gives CASSLDSGYGYTF. Full variable domain (rest looked up from reference TRBV5-4 and TRBJ1-2): ETGVTQSPTHLIKTRGQQVTLRCSSQSGHNTVSWYQQALGQGPQFIFQYYREEENGRGNFPPRFSGLQFPNYSSELNVNALELDDSALYLCASSLDSGYGYTFGSGTRLTVV.

The table lists this clone with a count of one. The rearrangement joins TRBV11-1 to TRBJ2-5, with D possibly being TRBD1 (6 bases). The V gene lost 4 bases and the J gene lost 0 bases, with 9 bases spanning the gap. The CDR3 has 14 amino acids. Per germline, CDR1 SGHAT and CDR2 FQDESV (reference sequence). In DNA, the CDR3 is TGTGCCAGCAGCTCCACAGGGAACCAAGAGACCCAGTACTTC. This sequence encodes CASSSTGNQETQYF. Combining the CDR3 with reference TRBV11-1 and TRBJ2-5 gives the whole variable domain EAEVAQSPRYKITEKSQAVAFWCDPISGHATLYWYRQILGQGPELLVQFQDESVVDDSQLPKDRFSAERLKGVDSTLKIQPAELGDSAMYLCASSSTGNQETQYFGPGTRLLVL.